This TCR beta chain was obtained from a study of spatial heterogeneity in lung cancer. Whole-study context: Raw-read counts averaged over ten per unique TCR and UMI combination.

Study results and caveats: Mutation counts in tumors were tracked by counts of expanded intratumoral alpha and beta TCRs.

This clonotype was detected only a few times. Antigen specificity is unknown. Described time point: sample taken at primary tumor resection. Tumor, nontumor lung or frozen PBMC supplied whole RNA that was sequenced unsorted. The V end lost 7 bases, the J end lost 10 bases, and 11 bases lay between the germline ends. CDR1 and CDR2 (germline): MNHNY, SVGAGI (reference sequence). CDR3 length equals 11 residues. Individual TCR cDNA molecules each bore their own unique molecular identifier. Via MiXCR, TCRdb re-called the 5' RACE reads, giving one row per CDR3 protein. The profile covers several thousand distinct CDR3 sequences, with approximately 12% appearing a single time and roughly half taken by the ten largest.

The clonotype was recovered from a male donor with early-stage non-small cell lung cancer. This specimen consisted of lung tumor tissue, obtained at surgery. The chain employs TRBV6-6 and TRBJ2-1; D remains ambiguous. The CDR3 sequence: CASTWAAEQFF. The CDR3 coding sequence is TGTGCCAGCACCTGGGCGGCAGAGCAGTTCTTC.